This T cell receptor (beta chain) is from a study of shared clonotypes between healthy human individuals. The study, taken as a whole, reports: Shared across a few donors were around 4.7% of the naive CD4 clonotypes. Even with large depth, rarefaction showed that sorted-subset sequencing was incomplete.

Generated by immunoSEQ multiplex PCR, the TCRdb table keeps only in-frame clones and is missing some. The sample gives about 2.2 million clones, 80% to 95% of which show up once; around 1.7% is in the top ten. Germline CDR1 reads SNHLY; CDR2 reads FYNNEI. CDR3 length: 14 amino acids. Trimming cost V 3 bases and J 5 bases; bases outside gene matches: 6. A word on this clone: Its specificity is not known.

Naive CD8 cells were CD45RO-negative, positively selected for CCR7, excluding terminally differentiated effector memory CD45RA+ cells. What was sequenced was naive CD8+ T cells from PBMCs. The chain uses TRBV2 and TRBJ2-7, with 8 bases matching TRBD2. The origin of this receptor is a man aged 18 to 35 in good health. Some clones in this sample may be carry-over from other donors' samples. The CDR3 reads CASSEWREEDEQYF. CDR3 nucleotide sequence: TGTGCCAGCAGTGAGTGGCGGGAGGAGGACGAGCAGTACTTC. The full variable domain, with the rest looked up from reference TRBV2 and TRBJ2-7, is EPEVTQTPSHQVTQMGQEVILRCVPISNHLYFYWYRQILGQKVEFLVSFYNNEISEKSEIFDDQFSVERPDGSNFTLKIRSTKLEDSAMYFCASSEWREEDEQYFGPGTRLTVT.